Listed below are T cell receptor beta chains from one sample, sequenced in a study of T cells in Graves' hyperthyroidism and ophthalmopathy. TCRdb reprocessed the multiplex PCR reads with MiXCR, giving one entry per CDR3 protein. The sample contains hundreds of thousands of distinct CDR3 sequences, 17% of which appear only once. Sequencing used blood. The source of these receptors is a woman aged 18-29 years with Graves' ophthalmopathy. CDR3s include the opening cysteine and the closing phenylalanine or tryptophan. The order of the fields is D gene, clone size, V gene, J gene, CDR3 DNA, CDR3 protein. A D gene is named only where the DNA matches it firmly. Only part of the rows carry a size: once, few, many, or a class if the clone is expanded.

>NA|few|TRBV9|TRBJ2-1
TGTGCCAGCAGCGTAGGCAGTGGGGATGAGCAGTTCTTC
CASSVGSGDEQFF
>TRBD1|many|TRBV4-1|TRBJ1-1
TGCGCCAGCAGCCAAGCGAAGGGGAGTCAGGGGGAAGCTGAAGCTTTCTTT
CASSQAKGSQGEAEAFF
>NA|many|TRBV7-9|TRBJ2-1
TGTGCCAGCAGCTTGCGCCAGGGAGGAAATGAGCAGTTCTTC
CASSLRQGGNEQFF
>TRBD1|many|TRBV11-2|TRBJ2-7
TGTGCCAGCAGCCTGGACAGGGTATTGTACGAGCAGTACTTC
CASSLDRVLYEQYF
>NA|many|TRBV20-1|TRBJ1-1
TGCAGTGCTAGGAGCGACAGTGGAGCTTTCTTT
CSARSDSGAFF
>TRBD1|few|TRBV20-1|TRBJ2-7
TGCAGTGCGAAAAACAGGGGGTCCTACGAGCAGTACTTC
CSAKNRGSYEQYF
>TRBD2|many|TRBV28|TRBJ2-3
TGTGCCAGCAGCCTGGGGTTTGGGCTAGCGGGATCTAGCACAGATACGCAGTATTTT
CASSLGFGLAGSSTDTQYF
>NA|many|TRBV11-2|TRBJ1-1
TGTGCCAGCAGCCACAGGGATCGCACTGAAGCTTTCTTT
CASSHRDRTEAFF
>TRBD1|few|TRBV24-1|TRBJ1-5
TGTGCCACCAGTGATTCAGGACAGGGGGACGGCAATCAGCCCCAGCATTTT
CATSDSGQGDGNQPQHF
>NA|NA|TRBV9|TRBJ2-7
TGTGCCAGCAGCCCGACCATAGCCCCTGGCGAGCAGTACTTC
CASSPTIAPGEQYF
>TRBD2|NA|TRBV29-1|TRBJ2-5
TGCAGCGGGGTAGGACTAGCGGGAGGGGGGGAGACCCAGTACTTC
CSGVGLAGGGETQYF
>NA|many|TRBV18|TRBJ2-7
TGTGCCAGCTCACCACAGAGGGAGAGCTCCTACGAGCAGTACTTC
CASSPQRESSYEQYF
>NA|few|TRBV6-1|TRBJ1-2
TGTGCCAGCAGAAGGGACACCGCTAACTATGGCTACACCTTC
CASRRDTANYGYTF
>TRBD1|many|TRBV6-1|TRBJ2-7
TGTGCCAGCAGTCGAGAGACAGGGGACCTACCCTACGAGCAGTACTTC
CASSRETGDLPYEQYF
>TRBD2|NA|TRBV25-1|TRBJ2-1
TGTGCCAGCAGCACATCACTAGCGGGAGGGGAGAATGAGCAGTTCTTC
CASSTSLAGGENEQFF
>NA|few|TRBV10-3|TRBJ2-7
TGTGCCATCAGAAGGGACGGGAGAGTCTACTACGAGCAGTACTTC
CAIRRDGRVYYEQYF